This T cell receptor (beta chain) emerged from a study of technical replicates of blood from several donors. Here immunoSEQ multiplex PCR was the method, and the copy in TCRdb shows in-frame clones only, minus some. The data hold roughly 15,000 clones, with 84% observed a single time. This CDR3 region has 15 residues. V lost 3 bases and J lost 5, with 16 bases in between. CDR1 is LNHDA and CDR2 is SQIVND in the germline V gene (reference sequence). The source of this sequence is a human donor in good health. V usage is TRBV19 and J usage is TRBJ2-5, with a weak D call TRBD2 (7 bases). The sample was PBMCs. CDR3 nucleotide sequence: TGTGCCAGTAGTATTGGTTTGGGGGGGCATGAGACCCAGTACTTC. Protein sequence: CASSIGLGGHETQYF.